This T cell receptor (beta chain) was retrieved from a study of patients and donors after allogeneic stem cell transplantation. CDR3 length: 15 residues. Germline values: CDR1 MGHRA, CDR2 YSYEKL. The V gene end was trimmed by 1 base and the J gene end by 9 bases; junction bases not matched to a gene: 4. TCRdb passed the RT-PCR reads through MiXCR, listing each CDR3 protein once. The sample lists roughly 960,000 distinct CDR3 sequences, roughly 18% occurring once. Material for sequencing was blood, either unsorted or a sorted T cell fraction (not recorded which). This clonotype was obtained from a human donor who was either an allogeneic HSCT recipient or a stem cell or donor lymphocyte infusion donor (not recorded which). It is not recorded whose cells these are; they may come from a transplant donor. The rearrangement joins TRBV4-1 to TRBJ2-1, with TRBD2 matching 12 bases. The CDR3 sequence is CASSQASGRVSEQFF. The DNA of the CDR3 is TGCGCCAGCAGCCAAGCTAGCGGGAGGGTCAGTGAGCAGTTCTTC.